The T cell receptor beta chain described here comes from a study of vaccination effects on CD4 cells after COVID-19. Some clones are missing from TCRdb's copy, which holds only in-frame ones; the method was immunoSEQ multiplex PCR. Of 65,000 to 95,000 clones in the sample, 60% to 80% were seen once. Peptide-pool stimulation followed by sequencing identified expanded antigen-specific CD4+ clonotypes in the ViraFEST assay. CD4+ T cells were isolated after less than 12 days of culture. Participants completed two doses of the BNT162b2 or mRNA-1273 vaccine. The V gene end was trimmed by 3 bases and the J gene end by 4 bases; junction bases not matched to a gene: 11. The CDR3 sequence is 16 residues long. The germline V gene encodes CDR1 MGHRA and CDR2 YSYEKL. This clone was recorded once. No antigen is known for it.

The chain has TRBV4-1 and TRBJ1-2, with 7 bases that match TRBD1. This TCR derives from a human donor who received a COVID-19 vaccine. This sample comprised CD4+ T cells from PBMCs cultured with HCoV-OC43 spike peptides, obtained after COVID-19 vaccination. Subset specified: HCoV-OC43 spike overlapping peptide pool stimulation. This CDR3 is CASSQVITGESYGYTF. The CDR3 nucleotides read TGCGCCAGCAGCCAGGTTATAACAGGGGAGAGCTATGGCTACACCTTC.